The rows below give T cell receptor beta chains drawn from one sample of a study of shared clonotypes between healthy human individuals. Method: immunoSEQ multiplex PCR; TCRdb's copy keeps in-frame clones and lacks some. The sample comprises about 700,000 clones, just over 90% of which are singletons, and about 24% rests with the top ten. The sequenced material came from naive CD8+ T cells sorted from blood. These receptors all stem from a man between 25 and 39 years old in good health. The CDR3 runs from the conserved cysteine through the conserved F or W. D genes are given only for firm matches. Not all rows give a size; the values are once, few, many and, for expanded clones, a class.

size	J	D	V	CDR3	DNA
-	TRBJ2-5	-	TRBV4-3	CASSQGQWDISQETQYF	TGCGCCAGCAGCCAAGGACAGTGGGACATCTCACAAGAGACCCAGTACTTC
-	TRBJ2-1	TRBD2	TRBV7-9	CASSSPGTSRYNEQFF	TGTGCCAGCAGCTCGCCCGGGACTAGCCGATACAATGAGCAGTTCTTC
-	TRBJ2-2	TRBD2	TRBV29-1	CSVVWTSGSFGELFF	TGCAGCGTTGTGTGGACTAGCGGGAGTTTCGGGGAGCTGTTTTTT
-	TRBJ1-1	-	TRBV4-2	CASSQEVSTEAFF	TGTGCCAGCAGCCAGGAGGTCAGCACTGAAGCTTTCTTT
-	TRBJ1-1	-	TRBV5-1	CASSLNGLTEAFF	TGCGCCAGCAGCTTAAATGGCTTAACTGAAGCTTTCTTT
-	TRBJ2-5	-	TRBV5-1	CASSLVVVDREGETQYF	TGCGCCAGCAGCTTGGTAGTGGTGGACAGGGAGGGAGAGACCCAGTACTTC
-	TRBJ2-7	-	TRBV5-6	CASSLGGIEQYF	TGTGCCAGCAGCTTGGGAGGCATAGAGCAGTACTTC
-	TRBJ2-1	TRBD2	TRBV15	CATRYRTSSYYNEQFF	TGTGCCACCAGATATCGGACTAGCAGCTACTACAATGAGCAGTTCTTC
once	TRBJ2-3	-	TRBV27	CASSGRRDTQYF	TGTGCCAGCAGTGGACGGCGGGATACGCAGTATTTT
-	TRBJ2-1	TRBD2	TRBV4-1	CASRRKREALVDEQFF	TGCGCCAGCAGAAGGAAGCGGGAGGCCCTTGTGGATGAGCAGTTCTTC
-	TRBJ2-6	-	TRBV5-1	CASSLEAEGANVLTF	TGCGCCAGCAGCTTGGAAGCGGAGGGGGCCAACGTCCTGACTTTC
-	TRBJ2-1	TRBD2	TRBV16	CASSERLAGAYNEQFF	TGTGCCAGCAGCGAAAGACTAGCGGGAGCCTACAATGAGCAGTTCTTC
-	TRBJ1-2	-	TRBV6-5	CASSYGGFDGYTF	TGTGCCAGCAGTTATGGTGGTTTCGATGGCTACACCTTC
-	TRBJ2-5	-	TRBV27	CASSHTRETQYF	TGTGCCAGCAGTCATACTAGGGAGACCCAGTACTTC
-	TRBJ2-7	TRBD2	TRBV11-1	CASSLSPIAGVYEQYF	TGTGCCAGCAGCTTATCCCCGATAGCGGGAGTATACGAGCAGTACTTC
-	TRBJ2-3	-	TRBV28	CASSQRQSTDTQYF	TGTGCCAGCAGTCAACGACAGAGCACAGATACGCAGTATTTT
-	TRBJ2-1	TRBD1	TRBV7-9	CASSPGTGIINEQFF	TGTGCCAGCAGCCCCGGGACAGGGATAATAAATGAGCAGTTCTTC
-	TRBJ2-7	TRBD1	TRBV2	CASLGTGSYEQYF	TGTGCCAGCTTGGGGACAGGGTCCTACGAGCAGTACTTC
-	TRBJ2-5	TRBD1	TRBV4-1	CASSQQTGGREETQYF	TGCGCCAGCAGCCAACAAACAGGGGGAAGGGAAGAGACCCAGTACTTC
-	TRBJ2-7	-	TRBV6-6	CASSYAGETYDEQYF	TGTGCCAGCAGTTACGCAGGGGAGACCTACGACGAGCAGTACTTC
-	TRBJ2-1	-	TRBV4-1	CASSQGQGANEQFF	TGCGCCAGCAGCCAAGGGCAGGGTGCTAATGAGCAGTTCTTC
-	TRBJ2-2	-	TRBV9	CASSPRDIGRELFF	TGTGCCAGCAGCCCCAGGGATATCGGACGGGAGCTGTTTTTT
-	TRBJ2-3	TRBD2	TRBV2	CASSDVSGISDTQYF	TGTGCCAGCAGTGACGTCAGCGGGATTTCAGATACGCAGTATTTT
-	TRBJ1-1	-	TRBV4-1	CASSQDLSGRDTEAFF	TGCGCCAGCAGCCAAGATCTATCGGGAAGGGACACTGAAGCTTTCTTT
-	TRBJ1-1	-	TRBV6-5	CASSFDGQYTEAFF	TGTGCCAGCAGTTTTGACGGACAGTACACTGAAGCTTTCTTT
-	TRBJ2-5	-	TRBV7-8	CASTLGGGGPRETQYF	TGTGCCAGCACCCTAGGGGGGGGAGGGCCTAGGGAGACCCAGTACTTC
-	TRBJ2-1	TRBD2	TRBV27	CASSLSGKGPGGSYNEQFF	TGTGCCAGCAGTTTATCCGGGAAGGGACCGGGCGGGAGCTACAATGAGCAGTTCTTC
-	TRBJ2-7	-	TRBV7-9	CASSPPLSSYEQYF	TGTGCCAGCAGCCCCCCTCTAAGCTCCTACGAGCAGTACTTC
once	TRBJ2-5	-	TRBV5-4	CASSGGGQETQYF	TGTGCCAGCAGCGGTGGGGGGCAAGAGACCCAGTACTTC
few	TRBJ1-5	-	TRBV2	CASNPIDVGQPQHF	TGTGCCAGCAACCCCATAGATGTGGGGCAGCCCCAGCATTTT
-	TRBJ2-7	TRBD2	TRBV10-2	CASSESLSGRFSYEQYF	TGCGCCAGCAGTGAGTCCTTAAGCGGGAGGTTCTCCTACGAGCAGTACTTC
-	TRBJ1-2	-	TRBV5-4	CASSLSQLGGYTF	TGTGCCAGCAGCTTGAGCCAGCTGGGGGGCTACACCTTC
-	TRBJ2-3	TRBD2	TRBV14	CASSQEDSGSTDTQYF	TGTGCCAGCAGCCAGGAGGATAGCGGGAGTACAGATACGCAGTATTTT
-	TRBJ2-6	-	TRBV4-1	CASSQVPPGANVLTF	TGCGCCAGCAGCCAAGTCCCTCCTGGGGCCAACGTCCTGACTTTC
-	TRBJ1-1	-	TRBV6-5	CASSYTGQYLAFF	TGTGCCAGCAGTTATACGGGGCAGTATTTGGCTTTCTTT
-	TRBJ2-7	TRBD2	TRBV29-1	CSVRLANSYEQYF	TGCAGCGTGAGACTAGCGAACTCCTACGAGCAGTACTTC
-	TRBJ1-1	-	TRBV27	CASSDLMNTEAFF	TGTGCCAGCAGTGATTTGATGAACACTGAAGCTTTCTTT
-	TRBJ1-5	-	TRBV4-1	CASSQAPWGAGQPQHF	TGCGCCAGCAGCCAAGCCCCGTGGGGGGCGGGTCAGCCCCAGCATTTT
-	TRBJ1-4	-	TRBV18	CASSPELQEEKLFF	TGTGCCAGCTCACCAGAGCTACAGGAGGAAAAACTGTTTTTT
once	TRBJ2-1	TRBD2	TRBV9	CASSGGLAGNEQFF	TGTGCCAGCAGCGGGGGACTAGCGGGAAACGAGCAGTTCTTC
-	TRBJ2-7	TRBD2	TRBV10-3	CAISQPSGTRTYEQYF	TGTGCCATCAGCCAGCCCAGCGGGACGCGTACCTACGAGCAGTACTTC
-	TRBJ1-2	-	TRBV9	CASSALGDGYTF	TGTGCCAGCAGCGCCCTCGGGGACGGCTACACCTTC
-	TRBJ2-1	TRBD1	TRBV5-1	CASSSGTEYNEQFF	TGCGCCAGCAGTTCCGGGACAGAATACAATGAGCAGTTCTTC
-	TRBJ1-1	-	TRBV30	CAWTKLGDTEAFF	TGTGCCTGGACCAAATTGGGGGACACTGAAGCTTTCTTT
-	TRBJ2-5	-	TRBV11-1	CASSPPDRLQETQYF	TGTGCCAGCAGCCCCCCGGACCGTCTTCAAGAGACCCAGTACTTC